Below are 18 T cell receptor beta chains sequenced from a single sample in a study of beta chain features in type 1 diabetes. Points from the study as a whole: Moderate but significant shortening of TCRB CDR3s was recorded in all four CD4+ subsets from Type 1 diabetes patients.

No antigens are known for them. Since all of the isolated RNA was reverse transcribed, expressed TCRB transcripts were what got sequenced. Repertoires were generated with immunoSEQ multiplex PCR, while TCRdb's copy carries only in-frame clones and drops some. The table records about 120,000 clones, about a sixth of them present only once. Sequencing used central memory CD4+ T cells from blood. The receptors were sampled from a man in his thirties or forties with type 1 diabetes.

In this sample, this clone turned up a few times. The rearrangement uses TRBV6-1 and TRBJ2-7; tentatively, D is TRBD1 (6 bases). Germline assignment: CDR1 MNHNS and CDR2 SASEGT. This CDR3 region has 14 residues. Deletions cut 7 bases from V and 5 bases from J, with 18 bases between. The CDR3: CASTLGDKGNEQYF. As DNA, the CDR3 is TGTGCCAGCACCCTAGGGGACAAGGGAAACGAGCAGTACTTC.

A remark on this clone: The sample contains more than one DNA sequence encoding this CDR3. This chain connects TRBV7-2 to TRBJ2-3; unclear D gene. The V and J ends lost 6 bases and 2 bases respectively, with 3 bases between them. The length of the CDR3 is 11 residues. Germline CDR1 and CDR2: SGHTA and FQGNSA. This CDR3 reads CASRSTDTQYF. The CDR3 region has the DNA TGTGCCAGCAGGTCCACAGATACGCAGTATTTT.

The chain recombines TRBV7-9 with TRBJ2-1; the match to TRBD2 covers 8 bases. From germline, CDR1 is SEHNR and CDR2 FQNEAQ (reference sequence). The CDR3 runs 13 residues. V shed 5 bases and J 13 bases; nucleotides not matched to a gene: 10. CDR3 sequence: CASSPGGPTSQFF. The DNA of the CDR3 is TGTGCCAGCAGCCCGGGGGGGCCGACGTCCCAGTTCTTC.

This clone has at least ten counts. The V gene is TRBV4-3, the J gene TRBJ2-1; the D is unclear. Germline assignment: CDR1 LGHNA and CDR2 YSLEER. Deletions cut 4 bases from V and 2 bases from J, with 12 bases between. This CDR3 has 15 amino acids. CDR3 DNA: TGCGCCAGCAGCCTTGACCCGCGGACCTACAATGAGCAGTTCTTC. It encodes CASSLDPRTYNEQFF.

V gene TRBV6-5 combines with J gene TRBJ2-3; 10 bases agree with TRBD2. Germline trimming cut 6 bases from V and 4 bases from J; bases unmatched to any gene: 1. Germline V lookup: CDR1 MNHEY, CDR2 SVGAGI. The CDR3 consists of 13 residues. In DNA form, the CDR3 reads TGTGCCAGCAGGAGCGGGGGGGCAGATACGCAGTATTTT. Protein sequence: CASRSGGADTQYF.

CDR3: CASSRGPINEKLFF. DNA for the CDR3: TGTGCCAGCTCACGGGGACCGATTAATGAAAAACTGTTTTTT. V is TRBV18 and J is TRBJ1-4; D possibly corresponds to TRBD1 (5 bases). Germline V lookup: CDR1 KGHSH, CDR2 LQKENI. The germline V and J ends were trimmed by 4 bases and 4 bases, with 10 bases remaining between them. The CDR3 totals 14 residues.

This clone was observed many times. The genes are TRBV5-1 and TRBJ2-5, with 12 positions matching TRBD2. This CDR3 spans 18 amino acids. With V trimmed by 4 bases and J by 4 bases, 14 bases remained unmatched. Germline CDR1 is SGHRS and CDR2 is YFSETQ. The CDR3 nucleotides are TGCGCCAGCAGCCGGCAGGCCGCTAGCGGGGGGGCCGGAGAGACCCAGTACTTC. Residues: CASSRQAASGGAGETQYF.

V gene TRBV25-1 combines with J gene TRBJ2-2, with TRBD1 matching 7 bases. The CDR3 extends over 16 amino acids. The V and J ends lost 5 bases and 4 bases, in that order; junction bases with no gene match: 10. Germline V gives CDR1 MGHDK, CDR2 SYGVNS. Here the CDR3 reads CASSLPGTVLTGELFF. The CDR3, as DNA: TGTGCCAGCAGTCTCCCCGGGACAGTACTCACCGGGGAGCTGTTTTTT.

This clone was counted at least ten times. Written as DNA, the CDR3 is TGTGCCAGCAGTTCACCTAGGGGACAGGGATCTTCTAGCACAGATACGCAGTATTTT. Translated, it gives CASSSPRGQGSSSTDTQYF. The rearrangement links TRBV9 to TRBJ2-3, with 9 bases that match TRBD1. This CDR3 contains 19 residues. With 5 bases clipped from V and 0 bases from J, the junction kept 16 bases outside the gene matches. Germline loops: CDR1 SGDLS, CDR2 YYNGEE.

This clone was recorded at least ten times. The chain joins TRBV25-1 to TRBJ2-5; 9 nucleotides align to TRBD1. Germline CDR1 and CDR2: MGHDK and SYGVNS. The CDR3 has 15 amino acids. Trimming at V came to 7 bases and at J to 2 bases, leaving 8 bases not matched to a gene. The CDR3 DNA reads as TGTGCCAGCACCTTCGGGACAGGGCTTCAAGAGACCCAGTACTTC. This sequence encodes CASTFGTGLQETQYF.

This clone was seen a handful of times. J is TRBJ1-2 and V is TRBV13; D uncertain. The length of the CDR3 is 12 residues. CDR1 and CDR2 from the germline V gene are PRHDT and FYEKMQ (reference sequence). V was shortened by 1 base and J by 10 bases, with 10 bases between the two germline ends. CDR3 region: CASSLVPGPYTF. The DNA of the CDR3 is TGTGCCAGCAGCTTAGTTCCGGGTCCCTACACCTTC. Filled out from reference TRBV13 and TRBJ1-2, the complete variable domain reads AAGVIQSPRHLIKEKRETATLKCYPIPRHDTVYWYQQGPGQDPQFLISFYEKMQSDKGSIPDRFSAQQFSDYHSELNMSSLELGDSALYFCASSLVPGPYTFGSGTRLTVV.

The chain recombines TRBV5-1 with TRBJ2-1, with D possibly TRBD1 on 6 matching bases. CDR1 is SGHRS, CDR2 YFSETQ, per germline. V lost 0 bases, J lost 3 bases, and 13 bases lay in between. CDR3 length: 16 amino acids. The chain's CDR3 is CASSLGQGPSYNEQFF. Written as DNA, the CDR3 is TGCGCCAGCAGCTTGGGGCAGGGGCCCAGCTACAATGAGCAGTTCTTC.

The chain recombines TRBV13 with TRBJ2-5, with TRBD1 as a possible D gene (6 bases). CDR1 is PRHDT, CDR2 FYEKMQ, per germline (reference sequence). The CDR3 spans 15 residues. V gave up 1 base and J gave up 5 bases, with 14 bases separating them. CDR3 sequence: CASSLAQPGDETQYF. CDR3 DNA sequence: TGTGCCAGCAGCTTAGCACAGCCAGGGGATGAGACCCAGTACTTC.

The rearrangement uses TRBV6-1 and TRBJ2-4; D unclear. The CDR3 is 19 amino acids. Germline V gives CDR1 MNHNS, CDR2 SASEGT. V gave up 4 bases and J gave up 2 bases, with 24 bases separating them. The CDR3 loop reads CASSASTAMGSATKNIQYF. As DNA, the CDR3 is TGTGCCAGCAGTGCTTCAACCGCAATGGGATCCGCTACCAAAAACATTCAGTACTTC.

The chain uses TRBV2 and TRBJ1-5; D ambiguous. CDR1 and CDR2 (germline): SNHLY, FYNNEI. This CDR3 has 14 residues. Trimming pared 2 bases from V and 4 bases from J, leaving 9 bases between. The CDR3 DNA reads TGTGCCAGCAGTGAAAGAAAGGGAAATCAGCCCCAGCATTTT. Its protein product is CASSERKGNQPQHF.

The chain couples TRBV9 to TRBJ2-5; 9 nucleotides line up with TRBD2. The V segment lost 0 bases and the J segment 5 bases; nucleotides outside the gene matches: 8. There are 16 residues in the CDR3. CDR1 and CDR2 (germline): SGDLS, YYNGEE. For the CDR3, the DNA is TGTGCCAGCAGCGTAGGGGCTAGCGGGGTTATGGAGACCCAGTACTTC. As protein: CASSVGASGVMETQYF.

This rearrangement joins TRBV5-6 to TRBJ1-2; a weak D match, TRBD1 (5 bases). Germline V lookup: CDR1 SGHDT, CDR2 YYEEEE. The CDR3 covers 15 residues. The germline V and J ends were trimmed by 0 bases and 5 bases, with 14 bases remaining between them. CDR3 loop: CASSLDGAEGYGYTF. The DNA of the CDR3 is TGTGCCAGCAGCTTGGACGGAGCTGAGGGGTATGGCTACACCTTC.

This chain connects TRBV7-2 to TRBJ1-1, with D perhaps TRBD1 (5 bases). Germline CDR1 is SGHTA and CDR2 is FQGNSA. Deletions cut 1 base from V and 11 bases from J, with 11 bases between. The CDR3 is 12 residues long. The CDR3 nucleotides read TGTGCCAGCAGCTTAGGAGGGGAAGCGGCTTTCTTT. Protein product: CASSLGGEAAFF.